These T cell receptor beta chains were read from a single sample in a study of shared clonotypes between healthy human individuals. The repertoire was sequenced with immunoSEQ multiplex PCR; TCRdb's copy has only in-frame clones and lacks some. Of under 1,900,000 clones detected, approximately 98.5% appear once; the ten largest clones hold around 0.33%. The sample taken for sequencing was naive CD4+ T cells sorted from blood. These receptors were taken from a man aged 25 to 45 in good health. The CDR3 runs from the conserved cysteine through the conserved F or W. The D gene is left open where the match is weak. The listing skips clone size in some rows; elsewhere it reads once, few, many or a size class.

V gene: TRBV5-8; D gene: NA; J gene: TRBJ2-3; clone size: NA; CDR3 DNA: TGTGCCAGCACCGGGGGTTGGGGGAGTCCCGTAGATACGCAGTATTTT; CDR3 protein: CASTGGWGSPVDTQYF
V gene: TRBV27; D gene: NA; J gene: TRBJ2-6; clone size: NA; CDR3 DNA: TGTGCCAGCACCGGACACTATAGCTCTGGGGCCAACGTCCTGACTTTC; CDR3 protein: CASTGHYSSGANVLTF
V gene: TRBV5-4; D gene: TRBD2; J gene: TRBJ2-7; clone size: NA; CDR3 DNA: TGTGCCAGCAGCACTAGCGGGGCGAACTACGAGCAGTACTTC; CDR3 protein: CASSTSGANYEQYF
V gene: TRBV5-1; D gene: NA; J gene: TRBJ2-1; clone size: NA; CDR3 DNA: TGCGCCAGCAGCGAATACCAGGGCTGGGGGAATGAGCAGTTCTTC; CDR3 protein: CASSEYQGWGNEQFF
V gene: TRBV29-1; D gene: NA; J gene: TRBJ2-5; clone size: NA; CDR3 DNA: TGCAGCGCCTATGCGGCGCAAGAGACCCAGTACTTC; CDR3 protein: CSAYAAQETQYF
V gene: TRBV4-3; D gene: TRBD1; J gene: TRBJ1-2; clone size: NA; CDR3 DNA: TGCGCCAGCAGCCATGACAGGGCGGTCTATGGCTACACCTTC; CDR3 protein: CASSHDRAVYGYTF
V gene: TRBV7-2; D gene: TRBD2; J gene: TRBJ2-5; clone size: once; CDR3 DNA: TGTGCCAGCACCTCGAACCGGCGGGAGACGCAGTACTTC; CDR3 protein: CASTSNRRETQYF
V gene: TRBV5-1; D gene: NA; J gene: TRBJ2-5; clone size: NA; CDR3 DNA: TGCGCCAGCAGTTACAGCGGACAAGAGACCCAGTACTTC; CDR3 protein: CASSYSGQETQYF
V gene: TRBV2; D gene: NA; J gene: TRBJ1-1; clone size: NA; CDR3 DNA: TGTGCCAGCAGTGGGGGCACTGAAGCTTTCTTT; CDR3 protein: CASSGGTEAFF
V gene: TRBV5-4; D gene: NA; J gene: TRBJ2-5; clone size: NA; CDR3 DNA: TGTGCCAGCAGCTTGATTGGGGGGGCCCAAGAGACCCAGTACTTC; CDR3 protein: CASSLIGGAQETQYF
V gene: TRBV6-1; D gene: NA; J gene: TRBJ1-2; clone size: NA; CDR3 DNA: TGTGCCAGTTCCGGGACGGTTACTAACTATGGCTACACCTTC; CDR3 protein: CASSGTVTNYGYTF
V gene: TRBV29-1; D gene: NA; J gene: TRBJ2-1; clone size: NA; CDR3 DNA: TGCAGCGTTGGAAACAATGAGCAGTTCTTC; CDR3 protein: CSVGNNEQFF
V gene: TRBV5-4; D gene: NA; J gene: TRBJ2-3; clone size: NA; CDR3 DNA: TGTGCCAGCAGCTTGTCTGTTACGGATACGCAGTATTTT; CDR3 protein: CASSLSVTDTQYF